The clone carrying this T cell receptor beta chain was recorded once. Its antigen is unknown. This cohort consisted of healthy bone marrow donors. These data originate in a study of cytomegalovirus exposure and HLA in healthy donors. General study results and limits: DRB1 had the most TCR associations and HLA-C the fewest, a later analysis found, with rates varying by HLA locus.

PCR used 60 Vbeta primers and 13 Jbeta primers. The data were produced by immunoSEQ multiplex PCR, yet TCRdb's version contains in-frame clones alone and is incomplete. Here the sample spans 150,000 to 180,000 clones, over 65% being singletons. Trimming left V 0 bases short and J 0 bases short, with 10 bases between. Per germline, CDR1 SGHNT and CDR2 YYREEE (reference sequence). The CDR3 has 15 amino acids. The sequencing input was PBMCs. The chain joins TRBV5-4 to TRBJ2-7; weak D call: TRBD1 (5 bases). This sequence was found in a woman between 40 and 55 years old in good health and CMV-seronegative. The CDR3 DNA follows: TGTGCCAGCAGCTTGGGCAGTCAGGGCTCCTACGAGCAGTACTTC. Protein product: CASSLGSQGSYEQYF.